This record covers a single T cell receptor (beta chain). Each of the CD4+ naive, central memory, regulatory and stem cell-like memory populations was sorted via CD45RO/CCR7/CD25/CD127/CD95/CD27. The sample originates from a study of beta chain features in type 1 diabetes. Germline CDR1 SGDLS, CDR2 YYNGEE. J was trimmed by 8 bases and V by 3 bases; bases with no gene match: 10. There are 15 residues in the CDR3. Every isolated RNA sample was fully reverse transcribed, so sequencing captured expressed TCRB transcripts. The protocol was immunoSEQ multiplex PCR, while the TCRdb copy is restricted to in-frame clones and leaves out a portion. The table has a few hundred thousand clones, roughly 15% seen once.

This sequence was found in a woman in her late teens or twenties in good health. The sequenced sample was naive CD4+ T cells from blood. J is TRBJ1-4 and V is TRBV9; 7 nucleotides line up with TRBD1. DNA for the CDR3: TGTGCCAGCAGCGAACACAGGGGTTCTGGGGAAAAACTGTTTTTT. Translating gives CASSEHRGSGEKLFF.